This TCR beta chain derives from a study of cytomegalovirus exposure and HLA in healthy donors (dated by TCRdb to about 2017). As for the study more broadly: In an earlier analysis of under 750 of the donors, about 260 Gb of sequence data and about 110 million unique TCR beta sequences from roughly 180 million T cells were reported. Roughly 300 gigabases of sequencing data and tens of millions of unique TCR sequences were included in an early release covering around 600 HLA-typed donors. Among the roughly 400 genotyped donors, approximately 77% belonged to the genetic ancestry cluster associated with self-reported Caucasian donors. The study aimed to test whether signatures of past pathogen exposure could be identified by cataloging public T cell receptors. Using immunosequencing, the study profiled T cell repertoires from 550 to 750 subjects and related those repertoires to cytomegalovirus serostatus. A separate validation cohort of some 130 different subjects was used in addition to the approximately 700-subject first cohort. High-throughput TCR immunosequencing, statistical association of individual TCRs with disease status, and machine learning were combined to predict cytomegalovirus infection status. To study patterns of TCR occurrence, a later analysis re-analyzed previously published TCR beta repertoires from hundreds of donors and added high-resolution HLA genotyping. Rather than drawing on any new phenotypic data, the later analysis identified candidate immune exposures from TCR beta sequences and the way those sequences occurred across donors. To decide whether each TCR beta V gene segment behaved as functional or pseudogenic, an earlier analysis of fewer than 750 of the donors relied on high-throughput TCR beta sequencing. Donor age, sex, ethnicity and CMV serostatus were compiled together with the repertoire data. In a later genetic analysis, genome-wide SNP genotypes for about three fifths of the roughly 670 donors were used, and that subset was treated as a discovery cohort. Every repertoire in the discovery cohort had been generated on one and the same sequencing platform. HLA typing covered class I and class II loci at four-digit resolution. Typing coverage differed by locus: A, B, C, DRB1 and DQB1 were typed in roughly 620-640 donors, DQA1 in roughly 510, DPA1 in approximately 610, and DPB1 in around 440. Five DR-DQ haplotypes were handled as single units for association and clustering, since linkage in the cohort was strong. Among 300 to 450 genotyped donors of the cohort, an average of approximately 240,000 unique TCR beta nucleotide sequences were sequenced per donor, roughly 20% of them non-productive. Overall results and qualifications from the work: In a later analysis, HLA-associated TCR beta chains showed more clonal expansion and lower generation probabilities than non-associated chains that were equally common. In an earlier analysis of a few hundred of the donors, most TCR beta V segments were observed in productive rearrangements about 87% or about 30% of the time, broadly matching IMGT annotations. Correlated functional status among segregating V segments might be attributable to linkage disequilibrium, but an unknown experimental factor could not be ruled out. In vitro tests confirmed that a few of the cytomegalovirus-associated TCR beta chains recognize cytomegalovirus antigens. Some IMGT-functional V segments, including TRBV6-2 and TRBV6-3, could not be distinguished by the 87-base-pair reads and were therefore excluded. Sequencing depth was assumed to be roughly uniform across donors in the presence/absence analyses, though that assumption may not hold. According to a later genetic analysis, donors in an Asian-associated ancestry cluster had fewer N-insertions in productive TCRs than the approximately 700-donor mean. In this cohort, only TCR beta chains were sequenced, and detectable features were limited by the absence of alpha or paired-chain data. A later analysis associated approximately 17,000 TCR beta sequences with specific HLA alleles at a false discovery rate of 0.05. According to a later analysis, most CMV-associated TCR beta chains appeared to be HLA-restricted, and the HLA associations seemed to be driven largely by CMV exposure. Because counts were too low, about 18 rarely observed V segments, including chromosome 9 orphons, were left out of the earlier analysis of approximately 500 of the donors. A total of 150 or so TCR beta chains were listed by the study as associated with cytomegalovirus. In a later analysis, TCR association rates were found to vary across HLA loci, with the most associated TCRs seen for DRB1 alleles and the fewest for HLA-C alleles. Strong co-occurrence of HLA alleles, especially DR and DQ, made assigning TCR associations to individual alleles difficult. Immune exposure information for the cohort was limited to CMV serostatus. A further reported finding was that TCR beta sequences accurately predicted the HLA-A and HLA-B alleles for most subjects in the first cohort. Cytomegalovirus status was reported to be diagnosed by the classifier with high specificity and sensitivity in both the original and validation cohorts. An association between a missense DCLRE1C variant and V-gene and J-gene trimming of TCR beta chains was found in a later genetic analysis and replicated in an independent cohort. Most TCR sequences were seen in very few donors, while some public TCRs were found in many individuals. The authors suggested that the approach could potentially be extended to other disease states and immunological phenotypes. A cluster of highly shared sequence variants was judged likely to represent a technical artifact of the sequencing pipeline. Because some donors lacked HLA typing at each locus, the association tests relied only on the typed subset. According to a later analysis, parvovirus B19, influenza, CMV and Epstein-Barr virus appeared linked to several top co-occurrence clusters.

About this clone itself: The antigen it binds to is not known. There are no base qualities to consult, and no much larger clone falls within one base.

From cysteine to phenylalanine, the CDR3 is 16 amino acids long. Only CDR3 DNA is held: 48 bases, read in frame from base 1. Sequences SEHNR (CDR1) and FQNEAQ (CDR2) are obtained from the germline V gene (reference sequence). Trimming removed 5 bases from V and 3 bases from J, leaving 19 bases between the germline ends. In total, approximately 690 healthy bone marrow donors made up the cohort. All cohort members were sampled while nominally healthy, although unrecorded immune exposures were likely present. The donor was CMV seropositive and belonged to the group of a few hundred seropositive cohort members. A peripheral blood sample was collected from each donor, and TCR beta sequencing was performed on peripheral blood mononuclear cells. The Qiagen DNeasy Blood Extraction Kit was used to extract genomic DNA from the blood cell samples. Library preparation was by the immunoSEQ multiplex PCR assay. For the multiplex PCR, a mixture combining 60 forward primers for TCR Vbeta segments and 13 reverse primers for TCR Jbeta segments was used. A multiplex PCR assay on genomic DNA amplified the CDR3 region of rearranged TCR beta genes. On the Illumina HiSeq System, the amplified TCR beta libraries were sequenced as 87-base-pair reads. Regarding the original processing steps: A later analysis counted approximately 74 million unique TCR beta chains across the 640 or so repertoires, and 9 million to 14 million of these chains were shared by at least two donors. Raw reads were error-corrected and collapsed into unique sequences with a nearest-neighbor algorithm that merged closely related sequences to remove PCR and sequencing errors. To assign V, D and J gene segments, CDR3 sequences were aligned to IMGT reference sequences. Each retained sequence needed at least a six-nucleotide match to both a V gene segment and a J gene segment. Rearrangements were classified as productive when the CDR3 lacked stop codons and remained in frame with V and J, and all other rearrangements were classified as non-productive. Following IMGT convention, CDR3 was defined as the stretch from the second conserved V-encoded cysteine to the conserved J-encoded phenylalanine. In an earlier analysis of around 600 of the donors, sequences lacking an unambiguous match to a single V gene segment were excluded. In an earlier analysis of some 590 of the donors, a V segment was called functional when productive rearrangements were above 56.7%, and segregating when the standard deviation between donors exceeded 5%. A statistical classification framework was built to diagnose cytomegalovirus status from the catalog of TCR beta chain sequences. V and J gene assignment, in a later analysis, came from comparing TCR nucleotide sequences with IMGT/GENE-DB human TR gene sequences. A later analysis assigned CDR3 sequences and most-parsimonious VDJ recombination scenarios with the TCRdist pipeline. In a later analysis, each TCR beta chain was defined by its CDR3 amino acid sequence together with its V-gene family, and reads without a unique V-gene family were excluded. To address suspected cross-contamination and a sequencing artifact, a later analysis removed a few hundred highly shared, low-generation-probability nucleotide sequences. A later analysis calculated a clonal expansion index for each public chain from normalized within-repertoire ranks of inferred template counts. A later analysis computed generation probabilities with a VDJ recombination model fitted to out-of-frame rearrangements, and checked the results against IGoR. In a later analysis, TCR-TCR, TCR-HLA and TCR-CMV co-occurrence was scored with hypergeometric tests, and a repertoire-size bias correction was applied to TCR pairs. A later analysis estimated false discovery rates by permuting HLA or CMV assignments 20 times. A later analysis grouped co-occurring TCRs with DBSCAN, adding TCRdist sequence similarity when clustering within HLA-allele-positive subsets. Repertoires with fewer than 30,000 or more than 120,000 public chains, plus five repertoires with anomalous nucleotide sharing, were excluded from co-occurrence clustering. Here the immuneACCESS table is served through TCRdb, limited to in-frame sequences with V and J called. Missing clones are a known gap in these copies; in checked studies unresolved V genes cover under half, and the rest lacks a known reason. V, J and clone size derive from that table, while D and trimming were established from the DNA sequence. The sample profile shows 91,000 or so clones; more than 75% of them were found once. The ten largest clones take up 5% to 5.5% of the sample.

Sequencing was done on a sample of PBMCs. This clonotype originated in a man aged 25 to 40 in good health and CMV-seropositive. The chain is encoded by TRBV7-9 joined to TRBJ1-2; possibly the D gene is TRBD1, per 6 matching bases. The DNA sequence is TGTGCCAGCAGCCCCCGCCCGTTGGGGACATACTATGGCTACACCTTC. Its translation reads: CASSPRPLGTYYGYTF.